This TCR beta chain was obtained from a study of regulatory T cells in long-lasting Graves disease. Study-wide results and limits: TCR diversity was lower in persistent than newly diagnosed Graves' disease.

Germline V gene data show CDR1 as MNHNS and CDR2 as SASEGT. CDR3 length equals 13 residues. Trimming cost V 5 bases and J 4 bases, with 11 bases left between them. With iRepertoire HTBI primers and Arm-PCR of CDR3 regions, TCR beta libraries were built. TCRdb independently ran MiXCR on the multiplex PCR reads; one entry per CDR3 protein. The data show 350,000 to 450,000 distinct CDR3 sequences, with over 15% seen just once and 25% to 30% held by the top ten. Time point defined: newly diagnosed GD, antithyroid drugs for less than 3 months. Scientists built the TCR library using RNA that was extracted from PBMCs. An endocrinology department in Xi'an, China, supplied the patients. About this clonotype itself: Its antigen is currently unknown. One base away lies a much larger clone, so this may be a sequencing read error.

These data also formed part of another study, on T cells in Graves' hyperthyroidism and ophthalmopathy. That paper notes: Newly diagnosed patients aged 18 to 65 had hyperthyroidism of under 2 months' duration. Most thyroid clonotypes with frequency above 0.001 were detected in blood.

The source material was peripheral blood mononuclear cells (PBMCs), sampled at new diagnosis, from a patient treated with antithyroid drugs. The chain couples TRBV6-1 to TRBJ1-2, with unresolved D. The sequence came from a man aged 35 to 55 with Graves disease. CDR3 protein: CASSHRTGYGYTF. The CDR3 DNA reads as TGTGCCAGCAGTCACCGGACTGGCTATGGCTACACCTTC.